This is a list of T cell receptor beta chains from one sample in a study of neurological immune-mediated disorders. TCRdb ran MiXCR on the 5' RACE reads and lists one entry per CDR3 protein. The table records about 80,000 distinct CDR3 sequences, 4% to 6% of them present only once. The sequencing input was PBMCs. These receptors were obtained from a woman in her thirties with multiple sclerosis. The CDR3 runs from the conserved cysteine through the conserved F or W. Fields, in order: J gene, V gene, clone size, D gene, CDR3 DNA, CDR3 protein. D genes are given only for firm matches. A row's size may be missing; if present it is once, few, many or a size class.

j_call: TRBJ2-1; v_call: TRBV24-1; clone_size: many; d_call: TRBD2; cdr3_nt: TGTGCCACCAGTGATATTAAGGTGATCCAGCGGGAGGGCCCGAGTGAGCAGTTCTTC; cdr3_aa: CATSDIKVIQREGPSEQFF
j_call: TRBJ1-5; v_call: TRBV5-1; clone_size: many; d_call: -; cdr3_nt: TGCGCCAGCAGCGCAGGGGCGGATCAGCCCCAGCATTTT; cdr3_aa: CASSAGADQPQHF
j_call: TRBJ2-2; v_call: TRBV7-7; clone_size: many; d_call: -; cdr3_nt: TGTGCCAGCAGCCCAACGCTGGCCGGGGAGCTGTTTTTT; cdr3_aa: CASSPTLAGELFF
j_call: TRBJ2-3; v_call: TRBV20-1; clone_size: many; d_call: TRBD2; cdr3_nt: TGCAGTGCTGATGGGGTAGCGGGGGTTGGGGATACGCAGTATTTT; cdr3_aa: CSADGVAGVGDTQYF
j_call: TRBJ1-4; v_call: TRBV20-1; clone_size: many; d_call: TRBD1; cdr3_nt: TGCAGTGCGACAGGGGGTGCAACTAATGAAAAACTGTTTTTT; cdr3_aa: CSATGGATNEKLFF
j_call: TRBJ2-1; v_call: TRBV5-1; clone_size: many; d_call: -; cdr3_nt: TGCGCCAGCAGCCTGCCGGGCGGTGAGCAGTTCTTC; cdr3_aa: CASSLPGGEQFF
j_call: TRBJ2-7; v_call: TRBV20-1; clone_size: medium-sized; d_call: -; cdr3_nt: TGCAGTGCTAGAGATCCGGGGGAAGACTACGAGCAGTACTTC; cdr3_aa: CSARDPGEDYEQYF
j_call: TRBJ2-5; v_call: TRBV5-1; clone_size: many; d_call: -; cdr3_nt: TGCGCCAGCAGTTATGTCCGGGCCCAAGAGACCCAGTACTTC; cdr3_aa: CASSYVRAQETQYF
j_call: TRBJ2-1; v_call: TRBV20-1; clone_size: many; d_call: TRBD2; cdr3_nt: TGCAGTGCTGGATTTCCATGGGCTAGCGGGCCCTACAATGAGCAGTTCTTC; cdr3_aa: CSAGFPWASGPYNEQFF
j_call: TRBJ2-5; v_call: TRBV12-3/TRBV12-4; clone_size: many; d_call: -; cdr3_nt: TGTGCCAGCAAACCTCGAGGGGAGACCCAGTACTTC; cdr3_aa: CASKPRGETQYF
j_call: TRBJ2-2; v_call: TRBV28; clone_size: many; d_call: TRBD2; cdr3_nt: TGTGCCAGCAGTTTGACTAGCGGGCCCACCGGGGAGCTGTTTTTT; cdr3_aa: CASSLTSGPTGELFF
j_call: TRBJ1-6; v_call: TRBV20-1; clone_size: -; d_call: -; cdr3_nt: TGCAGTGCTAGATACTGGGGAGATTCACCCCTCCACTTT; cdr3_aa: CSARYWGDSPLHF
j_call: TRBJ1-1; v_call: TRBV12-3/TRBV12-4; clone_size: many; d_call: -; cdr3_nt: TGTGCCAGCAGTTTGATCCCAGGTGGTACTGAAGCTTTCTTT; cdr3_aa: CASSLIPGGTEAFF
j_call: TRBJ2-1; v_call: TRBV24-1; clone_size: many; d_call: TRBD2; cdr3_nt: TGTGCCACCAGTGATGTGCCTGGGGCGGGAGGGCCTATCTACAATGAGCAGTTCTTC; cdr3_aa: CATSDVPGAGGPIYNEQFF
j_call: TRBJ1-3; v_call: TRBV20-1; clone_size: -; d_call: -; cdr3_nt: TGCAGTGCTCCGGGGCTGGGGGGAAACACCATATATTTT; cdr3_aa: CSAPGLGGNTIYF
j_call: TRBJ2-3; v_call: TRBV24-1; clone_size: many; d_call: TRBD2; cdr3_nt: TGTGCCACCAGTGACAACCTTAGCGGGGATACGCAGTATTTT; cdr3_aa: CATSDNLSGDTQYF
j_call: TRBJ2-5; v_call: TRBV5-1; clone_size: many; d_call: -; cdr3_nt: TGCGCCAGCAGCTTGGAGGGGATGGCCCCGGAGTCGAGGTACTTC; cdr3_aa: CASSLEGMAPESRYF
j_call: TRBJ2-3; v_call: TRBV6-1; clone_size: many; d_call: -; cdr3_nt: TGTGCCAGCAGTGAAGCAGAAACAGATACGCAGTATTTT; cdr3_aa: CASSEAETDTQYF
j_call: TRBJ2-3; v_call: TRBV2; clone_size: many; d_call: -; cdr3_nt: TGTGCCAGCAGTGGCCGGGCCCTGGAAGGCCCAGATACGCAGTATTTT; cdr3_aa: CASSGRALEGPDTQYF
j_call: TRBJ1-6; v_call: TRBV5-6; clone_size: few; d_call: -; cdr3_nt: TGTGCCAGCAGCTTGGCCCGAGCAGCTAATTCACCCCTCCACTTT; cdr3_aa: CASSLARAANSPLHF
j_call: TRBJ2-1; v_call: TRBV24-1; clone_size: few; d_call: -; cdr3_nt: TGTGCCACCAGTGATCCGCAGGGTACCTCCTACAATGAGCAGTTCTTC; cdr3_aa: CATSDPQGTSYNEQFF
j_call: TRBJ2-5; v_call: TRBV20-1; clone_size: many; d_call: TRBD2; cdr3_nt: TGCAGTGCCGCGGGATTAGGACTAGCGGGATTTAGTGAGACCCAGTACTTC; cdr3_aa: CSAAGLGLAGFSETQYF
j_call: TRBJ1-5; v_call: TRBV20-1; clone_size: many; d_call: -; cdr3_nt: TGCAGTGCTAGAGCCGACAGCAATCAGCCCCAGCATTTT; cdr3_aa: CSARADSNQPQHF
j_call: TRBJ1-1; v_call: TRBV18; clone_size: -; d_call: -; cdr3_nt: TGTGCCAGCTCACCCCGACAGCCACCTGGGGCTTTCTTT; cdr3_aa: CASSPRQPPGAFF
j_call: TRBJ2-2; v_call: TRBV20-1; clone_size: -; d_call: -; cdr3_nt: TGCAGTGCTAGAGGACAGAACACCGGGGAGCTGTTTTTT; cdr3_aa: CSARGQNTGELFF
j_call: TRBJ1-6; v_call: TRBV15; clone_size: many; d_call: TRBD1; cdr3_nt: TGTGCCACCAGCAGGGAGGGACAGGGTAATACACCCCTCCACTTT; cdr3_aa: CATSREGQGNTPLHF
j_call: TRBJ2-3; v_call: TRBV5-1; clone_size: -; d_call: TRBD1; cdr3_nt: TGCGCCAGCAGTGTGGGACAGGGGTCAGATACGCAGTATTTT; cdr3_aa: CASSVGQGSDTQYF
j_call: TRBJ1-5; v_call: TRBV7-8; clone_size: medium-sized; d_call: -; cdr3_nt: TGTGCCAGCAGCTTAGCGGGGGGCAATCAGCCCCAGCATTTT; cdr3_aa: CASSLAGGNQPQHF
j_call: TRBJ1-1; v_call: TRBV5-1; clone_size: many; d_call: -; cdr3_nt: TGCGCCAGCAGGCTTCAAACCAACACTGAAGCTTTCTTT; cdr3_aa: CASRLQTNTEAFF
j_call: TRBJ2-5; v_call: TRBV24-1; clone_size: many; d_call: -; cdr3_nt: TGTGCCACCAGTGACCCCGGACAGACTCGGTCGGGGACCCAGTACTTC; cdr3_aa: CATSDPGQTRSGTQYF
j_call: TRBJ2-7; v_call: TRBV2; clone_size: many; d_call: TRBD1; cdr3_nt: TGTGCCAGCAGTGAAGGGCAGGGGGCCGCCTACGAGCAGTACTTC; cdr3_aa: CASSEGQGAAYEQYF
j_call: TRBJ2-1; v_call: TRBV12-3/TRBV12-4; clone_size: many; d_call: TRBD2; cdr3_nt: TGTGCCAGCAGTACATTGACTAGCGCCAGAGCTGGGAATGAGCAGTTCTTC; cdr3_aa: CASSTLTSARAGNEQFF
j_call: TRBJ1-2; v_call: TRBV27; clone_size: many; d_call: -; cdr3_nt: TGTGCCAGCAGTTTTGGGGACCGCACAGGAGGGGGCTACACCTTC; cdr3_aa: CASSFGDRTGGGYTF
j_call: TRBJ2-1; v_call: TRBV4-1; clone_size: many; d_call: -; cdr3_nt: TGCGCCAGCAGCCAAGATAGGATGATCGTCAATGAGCAGTTCTTC; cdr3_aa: CASSQDRMIVNEQFF
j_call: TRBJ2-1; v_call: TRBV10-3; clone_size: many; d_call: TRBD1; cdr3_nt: TGTGCCATCAGTGAGTGGGACAGATCTACGGGAGAGCAGTTCTTC; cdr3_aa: CAISEWDRSTGEQFF
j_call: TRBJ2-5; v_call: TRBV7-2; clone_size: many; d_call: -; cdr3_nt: TGTGCCAGCAGCTTATTGTTAGGGCTGCAAGAGACCCAGTACTTC; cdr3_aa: CASSLLLGLQETQYF
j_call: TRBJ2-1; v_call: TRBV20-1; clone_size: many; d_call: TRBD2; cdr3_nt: TGCAGTGCGGCCACCGGGACTAGCGGGGGCACGGCCCATGAGCAGTTCTTC; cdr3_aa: CSAATGTSGGTAHEQFF
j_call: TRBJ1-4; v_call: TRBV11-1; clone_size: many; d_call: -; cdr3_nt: TGTGCCAGCAGCTCCGGGCCTGGGGAGGAAAAACTGTTTTTT; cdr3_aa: CASSSGPGEEKLFF
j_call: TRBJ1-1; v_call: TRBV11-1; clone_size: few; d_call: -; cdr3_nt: TGTGCCAGCAGCCCCGGGGGCAGGGTGTCGCCTATGAACACTGAAGCTTTCTTT; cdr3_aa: CASSPGGRVSPMNTEAFF
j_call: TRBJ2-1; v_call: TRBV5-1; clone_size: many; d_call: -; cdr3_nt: TGCGCCAGCAGCTTGGGGGCAAGCAATGAGCAGTTCTTC; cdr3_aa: CASSLGASNEQFF
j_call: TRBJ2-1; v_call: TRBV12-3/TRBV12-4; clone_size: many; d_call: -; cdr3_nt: TGTGCCAGCAGTCCCGGAGCCTACAATGAGCAGTTCTTC; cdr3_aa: CASSPGAYNEQFF
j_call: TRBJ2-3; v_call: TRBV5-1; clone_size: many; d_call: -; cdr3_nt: TGCGCCAGCAGCGGAGGGGGCTACACAGATACGCAGTATTTT; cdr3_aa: CASSGGGYTDTQYF
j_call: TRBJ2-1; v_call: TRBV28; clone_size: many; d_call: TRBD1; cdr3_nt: TGTGCCAGCAGTTTATGGTCCCAGGGGGACTACAATGAGCAGTTCTTC; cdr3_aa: CASSLWSQGDYNEQFF
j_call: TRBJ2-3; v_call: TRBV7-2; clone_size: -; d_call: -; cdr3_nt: TGTGCCAGCAGCCTCGACGGATCTAGCACAGATACGCAGTATTTT; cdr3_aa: CASSLDGSSTDTQYF
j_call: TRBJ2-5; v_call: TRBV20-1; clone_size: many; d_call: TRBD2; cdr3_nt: TGCAGTGCTAGTGCTCCCGTCCCTAGCGGACGGTACCAAGAGACCCAGTACTTC; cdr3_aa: CSASAPVPSGRYQETQYF
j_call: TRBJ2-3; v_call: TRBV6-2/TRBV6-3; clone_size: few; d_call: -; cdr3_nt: TGTGCCAGCAGTACCACCCTTACGCAGTATTTT; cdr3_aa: CASSTTLTQYF
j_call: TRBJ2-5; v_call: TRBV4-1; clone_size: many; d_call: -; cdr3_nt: TGCGCCAGCAGCACGGTGGGGGCTGAAGAGACCCAGTACTTC; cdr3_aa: CASSTVGAEETQYF
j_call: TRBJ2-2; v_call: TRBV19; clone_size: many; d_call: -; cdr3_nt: TGTGCCAGTAGATCGCTGGGGGACTACACCGGGGAGCTGTTTTTT; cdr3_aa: CASRSLGDYTGELFF
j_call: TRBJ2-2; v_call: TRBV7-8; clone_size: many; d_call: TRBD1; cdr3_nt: TGTGCCAGCAGCCCCCGGACAGGGGTTACCACCGGGGAGCTGTTTTTT; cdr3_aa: CASSPRTGVTTGELFF
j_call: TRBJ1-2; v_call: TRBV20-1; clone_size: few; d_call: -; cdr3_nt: TGCAGTGCTGGAACAGGGTTGGGAGACTATGGCTACACCTTC; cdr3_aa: CSAGTGLGDYGYTF
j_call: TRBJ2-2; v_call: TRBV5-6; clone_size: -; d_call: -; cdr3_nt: -; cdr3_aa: CDSSFYICSAGSNTGELFF
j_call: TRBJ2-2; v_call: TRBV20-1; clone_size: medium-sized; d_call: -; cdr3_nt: TGCAGTGCTAGTTTTAACACCGGGGAGCTGTTTTTT; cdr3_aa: CSASFNTGELFF
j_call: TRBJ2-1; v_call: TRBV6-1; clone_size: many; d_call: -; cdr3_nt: TGTGCCAGCATTACAGGAGGCTCCTACAATGAGCAGTTCTTC; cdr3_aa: CASITGGSYNEQFF
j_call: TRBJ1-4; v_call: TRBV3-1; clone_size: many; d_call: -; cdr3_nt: TGTGCCAGCAGCCAAGATGCGCTCTTAGGATGGGAGGAAAAACTGTTTTTT; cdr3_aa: CASSQDALLGWEEKLFF